Reported below is one TCR beta chain. Antigen specificity is unknown. Together with a sample-barcoded 5' primer, a J-beta primer mix was included in a second PCR lasting about 6 to 11 cycles. TCRdb re-called the 5' RACE reads with MiXCR, one entry per CDR3 protein. The sample shows under 1,000,000 distinct CDR3 sequences, around half of them seen only once. Peripheral blood samples of around 9.5 milliliters were drawn from each donor. These data belong to a study of blood T cells in healthy people across ages. Study-wide results and caveats: A greater number of naive CD4+ cells and higher diversity distinguished long-lived donors from aged donors.

This CDR3 spans 15 amino acids. Germline CDR1 and CDR2: MDHEN and SYDVKM. After removal of 5 bases from V and 9 bases from J, the junction contained 13 bases not matched to a gene. The chain joins TRBV28 to TRBJ2-3; 8 nucleotides line up with TRBD1. This sequence originates from a man at least 80 years old in good health. The source material was blood. The CDR3 DNA is TGTGCCAGCAGTGACGACTCTTCAGGGGGCAGGACGCAGTATTTT. This codes for CASSDDSSGGRTQYF.